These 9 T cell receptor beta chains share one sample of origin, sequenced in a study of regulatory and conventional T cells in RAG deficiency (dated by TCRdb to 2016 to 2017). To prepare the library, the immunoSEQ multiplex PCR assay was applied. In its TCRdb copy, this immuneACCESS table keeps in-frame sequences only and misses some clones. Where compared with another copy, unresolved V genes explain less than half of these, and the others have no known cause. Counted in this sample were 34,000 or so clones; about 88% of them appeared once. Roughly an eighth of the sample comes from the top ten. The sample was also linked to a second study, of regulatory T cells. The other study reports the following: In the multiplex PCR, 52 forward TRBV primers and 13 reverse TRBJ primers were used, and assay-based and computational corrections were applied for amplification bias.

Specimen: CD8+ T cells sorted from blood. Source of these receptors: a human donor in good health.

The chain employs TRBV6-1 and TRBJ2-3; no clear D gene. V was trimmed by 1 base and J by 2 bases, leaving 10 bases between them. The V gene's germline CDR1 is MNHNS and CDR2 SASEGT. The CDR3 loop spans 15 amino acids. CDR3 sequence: CASSEEWADTDTQYF. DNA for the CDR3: TGTGCCAGCAGTGAAGAGTGGGCGGACACAGATACGCAGTATTTT.

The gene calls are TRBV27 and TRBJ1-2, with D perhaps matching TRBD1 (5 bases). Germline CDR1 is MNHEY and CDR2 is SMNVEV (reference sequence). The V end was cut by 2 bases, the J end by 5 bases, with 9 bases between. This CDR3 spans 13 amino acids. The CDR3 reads CASSLGGSYGYTF. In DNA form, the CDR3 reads TGTGCCAGCAGTTTAGGGGGGTCTTATGGCTACACCTTC.

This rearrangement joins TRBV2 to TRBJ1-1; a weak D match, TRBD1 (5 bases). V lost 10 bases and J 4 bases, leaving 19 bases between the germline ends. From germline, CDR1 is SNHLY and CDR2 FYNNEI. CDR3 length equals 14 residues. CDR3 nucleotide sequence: TGTGCCACCTTTTATGGGAGGGGTGGCACTGAAGCTTTCTTT. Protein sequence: CATFYGRGGTEAFF.

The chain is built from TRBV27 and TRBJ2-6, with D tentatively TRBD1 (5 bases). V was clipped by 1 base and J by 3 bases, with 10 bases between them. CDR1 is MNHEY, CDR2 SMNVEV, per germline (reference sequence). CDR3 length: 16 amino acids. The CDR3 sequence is CASSLLGVGGANVLTF. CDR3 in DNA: TGTGCCAGCAGTTTATTAGGGGTCGGTGGGGCCAACGTCCTGACTTTC.

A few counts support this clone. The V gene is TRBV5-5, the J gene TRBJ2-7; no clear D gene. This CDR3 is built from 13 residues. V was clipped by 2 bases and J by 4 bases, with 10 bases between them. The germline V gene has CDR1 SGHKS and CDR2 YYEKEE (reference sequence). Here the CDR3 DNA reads TGTGCCAGCAGCTTCGGTCCGACATACGAGCAGTACTTC. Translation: CASSFGPTYEQYF. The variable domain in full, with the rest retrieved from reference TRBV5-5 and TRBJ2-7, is DAGVTQSPTHLIKTRGQQVTLRCSPISGHKSVSWYQQVLGQGPQFIFQYYEKEERGRGNFPDRFSARQFPNYSSELNVNALLLGDSALYLCASSFGPTYEQYFGPGTRLTVT.

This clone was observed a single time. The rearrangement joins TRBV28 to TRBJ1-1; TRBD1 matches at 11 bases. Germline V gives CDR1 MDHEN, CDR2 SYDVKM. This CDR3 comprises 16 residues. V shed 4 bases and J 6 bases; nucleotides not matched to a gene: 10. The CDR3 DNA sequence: TGTGCCAGCAGTTCCCGGACAGGGGGCGCCGGGGCTGAAGCTTTCTTT. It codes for CASSSRTGGAGAEAFF.

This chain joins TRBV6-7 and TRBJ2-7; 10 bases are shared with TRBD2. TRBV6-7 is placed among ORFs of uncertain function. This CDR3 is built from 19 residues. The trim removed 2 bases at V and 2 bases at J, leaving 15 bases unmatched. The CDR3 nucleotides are TGTGCCAGCAGTTACCCACACGAGCGGGAGGGCCCCTATACCTACGAGCAGTACTTC. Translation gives CASSYPHEREGPYTYEQYF.

The CDR3 nucleotides are TGTGCCAGCAGCTTAAGGGATAACGGAAACTATGGCTACACCTTC. Translating it yields CASSLRDNGNYGYTF. The J gene is TRBJ1-2, the V gene TRBV7-9; D not certain. V was cut by 2 bases and J by 2 bases, with 12 bases left in between. The CDR3 has 15 amino acids. Per germline, CDR1 SEHNR and CDR2 FQNEAQ (reference sequence).

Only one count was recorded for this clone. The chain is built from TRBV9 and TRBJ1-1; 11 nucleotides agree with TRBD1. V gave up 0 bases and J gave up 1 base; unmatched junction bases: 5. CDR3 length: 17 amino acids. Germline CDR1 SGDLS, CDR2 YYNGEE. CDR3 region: CASSVGGQGAQNTEAFF. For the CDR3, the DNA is TGTGCCAGCAGCGTAGGCGGACAGGGGGCGCAGAACACTGAAGCTTTCTTT.